This T cell receptor (beta chain) was obtained from a study of identical twins. Findings of the study overall: Carriage of fewer insertions was seen in abundant cord blood beta clonotypes, whereas memory repertoires showed none.

The germline V gene encodes CDR1 DFQATT and CDR2 SNEGSKA (reference sequence). This CDR3 has 15 residues. V was clipped by 4 bases and J by 7 bases; unmatched bases: 11. TCRdb recomputed calls from the 5' RACE reads with MiXCR, one row per CDR3 protein. The top ten hold around 0.3% of the sample, which has 1.5 million to 2 million distinct CDR3 sequences, 32% seen once. Everyone who donated was a healthy Caucasian. Regarding this clonotype: Its matching antigen is unknown.

J is TRBJ1-5 and V is TRBV20-1; 9 bases fit TRBD1. Sequencing was carried out using cord blood. This clonotype was obtained from a newborn girl in good health. This CDR3 is CSANHRGRLEQPQHF. The CDR3 bases are TGCAGTGCTAACCACAGGGGGCGTTTAGAACAGCCCCAGCATTTT.